Listed here are 2 T cell receptor beta chains from one sample, sequenced in a study of cytomegalovirus exposure and HLA in healthy donors. Vbeta (60) and Jbeta (13) primers were used in the PCR. Profiled with immunoSEQ multiplex PCR; TCRdb holds only in-frame clones, not every one. The data hold about 63,000 clones, with roughly 84% observed a single time. Material: PBMCs. The receptors come from a woman in her twenties or thirties in good health and CMV-seronegative.

This clone has just one count. This chain uses TRBV7-6 with TRBJ2-7, with TRBD1 identical over 12 bases. The CDR3 is made up of 14 amino acids. With 5 bases clipped from V and 6 bases from J, the junction kept 5 bases outside the gene matches. Per the germline V gene, CDR1 is SGHVS and CDR2 is FNYEAQ. As DNA, the CDR3 is TGTGCCAGCAGCCACCGGGACAGGGGGCGCGAGCAGTACGTC. Amino acid sequence: CASSHRDRGREQYV.

The V call is TRBV27, the J call TRBJ1-2, with TRBD1 matching 7 bases. The V gene end was trimmed by 3 bases and the J gene end by 5 bases; junction bases not matched to a gene: 9. CDR3 length: 15 residues. The germline V gene has CDR1 MNHEY and CDR2 SMNVEV (reference sequence). The CDR3 DNA reads TGTGCCAGCAGTTTTCGGGGCAGGGGGGTTTATGGCTACACCTTC. It translates to CASSFRGRGVYGYTF.